The 30 T cell receptor beta chains reported below all come from one sample, sequenced in a study of cytomegalovirus exposure and HLA in healthy donors. The PCR contained 60 Vbeta and 13 Jbeta primers. Produced via immunoSEQ multiplex PCR; TCRdb's table is partial and in-frame only. The sample has about 94,000 clones; 81% are singletons. The sequencing sample was made of PBMCs. The receptors were gathered from a human donor in good health.

The chain uses TRBV7-9 and TRBJ2-1; 7 bases match TRBD1. Trimming removed 7 bases from V and 4 bases from J; junction bases left unmatched: 10. The CDR3 is made up of 15 amino acids. Germline CDR1 SEHNR, CDR2 FQNEAQ (reference sequence). The CDR3: CASNKARGPYNEQFF. The CDR3 nucleotides are TGTGCCAGCAATAAGGCGAGGGGGCCATACAATGAGCAGTTCTTC. The complete variable domain, with remaining parts taken from reference TRBV7-9 and TRBJ2-1, reads DTGVSQNPRHKITKRGQNVTFRCDPISEHNRLYWYRQTLGQGPEFLTYFQNEAQLEKSRLLSDRFSAERPKGSFSTLEIQRTEQGDSAMYLCASNKARGPYNEQFFGPGTRLTVL.

The chain recombines TRBV15 with TRBJ2-3; 9 bases match TRBD1. Germline CDR1 reads LNHNV; CDR2 reads YYDKDF (reference sequence). This CDR3 has 15 amino acids. The J segment lost 3 bases and the V segment lost 3 bases, leaving 4 bases of the junction unmatched. CDR3 sequence reads: CATSSNRGRTDTQYF. CDR3 coding DNA: TGTGCCACCAGCAGTAACAGGGGGCGAACAGATACGCAGTATTTT.

The chain joins TRBV7-6 to TRBJ1-6, with D possibly TRBD1 on 5 matching bases. CDR1 is SGHVS and CDR2 is FNYEAQ in the germline V gene. Trimming took 2 bases from V and 9 from J, leaving 14 bases between them. This CDR3 spans 15 amino acids. The CDR3 DNA follows: TGTGCCAGCAGCTTAATGCGGGGGGACGGTTCACCCCTCCACTTT. As protein: CASSLMRGDGSPLHF.

The chain combines TRBV7-2 with TRBJ2-7; D is ambiguous. V was clipped by 4 bases and J by 4 bases, with 17 bases between them. The CDR3 runs to 15 residues. Germline V gene data show CDR1 as SGHTA and CDR2 as FQGNSA. CDR3 amino acids: CASSSAGDFGYEQYF. CDR3 nucleotide sequence: TGTGCCAGCAGCTCTGCTGGCGATTTCGGGTACGAGCAGTACTTC.

The V gene is TRBV28, the J gene TRBJ1-2; maybe TRBD1 (5 bases). V lost 6 bases, J lost 4 bases, and 15 bases lay in between. Germline V gene lookup returns CDR1 MDHEN and CDR2 SYDVKM. There are 14 residues in the CDR3. CDR3: CASRRSAGRYGYTF. The CDR3 bases are TGTGCCAGCAGGCGATCAGCAGGGCGCTATGGCTACACCTTC.

V is TRBV9 and J is TRBJ2-7, with TRBD1 identical over 7 bases. Germline trimming cut 2 bases from V and 1 base from J; bases unmatched to any gene: 3. Germline loops: CDR1 SGDLS, CDR2 YYNGEE. The CDR3 spans 14 residues. CDR3 in amino acids: CASSVRDRSYEQYF. CDR3 nucleotides: TGTGCCAGCAGCGTCCGGGACAGATCCTACGAGCAGTACTTC.

The chain recombines TRBV11-2 with TRBJ2-3; TRBD1 matches at 7 bases. The ends lost 0 bases at V and 3 bases at J; junction bases unmatched: 6. CDR1 and CDR2 (germline): SGHAT, FQNNGV. The CDR3 is 16 residues long. The CDR3, as DNA: TGTGCCAGCAGCTTAGATGAGGGGGCGAGTACAGATACGCAGTATTTT. Its translation: CASSLDEGASTDTQYF.

The J gene is TRBJ1-5, the V gene TRBV4-1; D is uncertain. The CDR3 has 13 residues. V dropped 0 bases and J dropped 9 bases, with 9 bases sitting between them. Germline values: CDR1 MGHRA, CDR2 YSYEKL. This CDR3 is CASSQDLGRPQHF. The CDR3 region has the DNA TGCGCCAGCAGCCAAGACCTGGGGAGGCCCCAGCATTTT.

The chain joins TRBV4-1 to TRBJ2-5; tentative D call: TRBD1 (5 bases). Judging by the DNA end, TRBJ2-7 fits better; the J call may be wrong. Per the germline V gene, CDR1 is MGHRA and CDR2 is YSYEKL. The CDR3 sequence is 13 residues long. CDR3 nucleotide sequence: TGCGCCAGCAGCCAGCAGGGTGTCTACGAGCAGTACTTC. Its translation: CASSQQGVYEQYF.

Concerning this clone: Mismatch with germline at one junction end may stem from a read error. The chain links TRBV6-6 to TRBJ1-1; D is perhaps TRBD1 (6 bases). Germline V gene data show CDR1 as MNHNY and CDR2 as SVGAGI (reference sequence). The CDR3 has 14 residues. As DNA, the CDR3 is TGTGCCAGCAGTTATGGGGGCTTGAACACTGAAACTTTCTTT. This sequence encodes CASSYGGLNTETFF.

The genes are TRBV28 and TRBJ2-7; 12 positions agree with TRBD2. This CDR3 contains 14 residues. The ends lost 6 bases at V and 2 bases at J; junction bases unmatched: 2. The germline V gene has CDR1 MDHEN and CDR2 SYDVKM. CDR3 in amino acids: CASSRTSGTYEQYF. The CDR3 DNA sequence: TGTGCCAGCAGCAGGACTAGCGGGACCTACGAGCAGTACTTC.

The chain joins TRBV9 to TRBJ2-6; TRBD1 might be the D (5 bases). This CDR3 region has 15 residues. Germline-derived CDR1 and CDR2 are SGDLS and YYNGEE. Trimming took 4 bases from V and 2 from J, leaving 10 bases between them. The CDR3 loop reads CASSNAGTGANVLTF. The CDR3 region has the DNA TGTGCCAGCAGCAATGCAGGGACTGGGGCCAACGTCCTGACTTTC.

The V gene is TRBV9, the J gene TRBJ1-1; D gene ambiguous. Trimming took off 0 bases at V and 0 bases at J, with 6 bases between the two ends. Per germline, CDR1 SGDLS and CDR2 YYNGEE. There are 14 residues in the CDR3. CDR3 sequence reads: CASSVGVMNTEAFF. CDR3 bases: TGTGCCAGCAGCGTAGGCGTGATGAACACTGAAGCTTTCTTT.

V is TRBV7-2 and J is TRBJ2-2, with D hard to call. The CDR3 is made up of 15 amino acids. From germline, CDR1 is SGHTA and CDR2 FQGNSA. Trimming removed 1 base from V and 8 bases from J, with 14 bases in between. CDR3 coding DNA: TGTGCCAGCAGCTTAGGGCCAGGCCCTGGGGGGGAGCTGTTTTTT. Protein: CASSLGPGPGGELFF.

This clone showed up just once. V gene TRBV7-2 combines with J gene TRBJ1-1; D may be TRBD1 (5 bases). Germline CDR1 reads SGHTA; CDR2 reads FQGNSA. Trimming took off 5 bases at V and 4 bases at J, with 17 bases between the two ends. The CDR3 runs to 15 residues. CDR3 in amino acids: CASSPTRSGTTEAFF. DNA of the CDR3: TGTGCCAGCAGCCCGACTAGATCTGGGACCACTGAAGCTTTCTTT.

The rearrangement joins TRBV4-2 to TRBJ2-5; D gene uncertain. Germline V gene data show CDR1 as LGHNA and CDR2 as YNFKEQ. CDR3 size: 14 residues. Trimming shortened V by 6 bases and J by 5 bases, and 16 bases separated the two germline ends. The CDR3 spells CASSKVQDGETQYF. The CDR3 DNA follows: TGTGCCAGCAGTAAAGTTCAGGATGGTGAGACCCAGTACTTC.

The gene calls are TRBV2 and TRBJ2-1; 13 bases match TRBD2. CDR1 is SNHLY and CDR2 is FYNNEI in the germline V gene. The CDR3 covers 17 residues. V lost 5 bases, J lost 0 bases, and 4 bases stayed unmatched. The CDR3 is CASSWTSGGPSYNEQFF. The CDR3 region has the DNA TGTGCCAGCAGTTGGACTAGCGGGGGACCCTCCTACAATGAGCAGTTCTTC.

The CDR3 DNA sequence: TGTGCCAGCAGTTTGTCGGGGGGGAAAGCTTTCTTT. Protein product: CASSLSGGKAFF. The chain is built from TRBV28 and TRBJ1-1; D might be TRBD1 (5 bases). The V end was cut by 3 bases, the J end by 9 bases, with 11 bases between. The CDR3 is made up of 12 amino acids. Germline V lookup: CDR1 MDHEN, CDR2 SYDVKM.

The chain joins TRBV6-5 to TRBJ2-1; TRBD2 matches at 7 bases. The CDR3 has 16 amino acids. The J segment lost 3 bases and the V segment lost 0 bases, leaving 5 bases of the junction unmatched. Per germline, CDR1 MNHEY and CDR2 SVGAGI. CDR3 residues: CASSYSWRGSYNEQFF. DNA for the CDR3: TGTGCCAGCAGTTACTCTTGGCGGGGGAGCTACAATGAGCAGTTCTTC.

The rearrangement links TRBV6-6 to TRBJ1-2; D possibly corresponds to TRBD1 (6 bases). Germline CDR1 is MNHNY and CDR2 is SVGAGI (reference sequence). The V end was cut by 7 bases, the J end by 4 bases, with 16 bases between. The CDR3 extends over 14 amino acids. CDR3 region: CASTRQVSLYGYTF. The CDR3 DNA follows: TGTGCCAGCACTCGACAGGTTTCTCTCTATGGCTACACCTTC.

The chain carries TRBV29-1 and TRBJ2-7; D not certain. The CDR3 loop spans 12 amino acids. V shed 4 bases and J shed 2 bases, with 9 bases lying between them. Per germline, CDR1 SQVTM and CDR2 ANQGSEA. CDR3 loop: CSVGSRAYEQYF. The CDR3 DNA sequence: TGCAGCGTTGGGAGTCGGGCCTACGAGCAGTACTTC.

CDR3 nucleotide sequence: TGTGCCAGTAGTATAGATCACGGTCGGGGGGCCACTGAAGCTTTCTTT. Protein sequence: CASSIDHGRGATEAFF. The V call is TRBV19, the J call TRBJ1-1; possibly TRBD1 for D (6 bases). Germline CDR1 reads LNHDA; CDR2 reads SQIVND (reference sequence). The CDR3 contains 16 residues. The V end was cut by 0 bases, the J end by 4 bases, with 15 bases between.

The rearrangement joins TRBV4-1 to TRBJ1-2; TRBD1 aligns across 8 bases. The CDR3 is made up of 18 amino acids. The ends lost 1 base at V and 3 bases at J; junction bases unmatched: 13. Germline V gives CDR1 MGHRA, CDR2 YSYEKL. The CDR3 DNA reads as TGCGCCAGCAGCCAAGGGTTGTTTTCGGGGACAGGCGACTATGGCTACACCTTC. Translating gives CASSQGLFSGTGDYGYTF.

This clone was recorded a few times. The chain combines TRBV30 with TRBJ2-5, with 9 bases lining up with TRBD1. Trimming cost V 4 bases and J 4 bases; bases outside gene matches: 7. In germline, CDR1 is GTSNPN, CDR2 SVGIG (reference sequence). This CDR3 has 14 amino acids. The CDR3, as DNA: TGTGCCTGGAACAGGGGGCTGGTTCGAGAGACCCAGTACTTC. Its protein product is CAWNRGLVRETQYF.

This chain joins TRBV7-7 and TRBJ2-2; D unclear. The CDR3 is made up of 14 amino acids. Germline-derived CDR1 and CDR2 are SSHAT and FNYEAQ (reference sequence). The ends were cut back, 1 base at V and 3 bases at J, with 6 bases in the middle. The DNA for the CDR3 is TGTGCCAGCAGCTTAGACTCGGACACCGGGGAGCTGTTTTTT. This codes for CASSLDSDTGELFF.

As concerns this clone: Other DNA sequences in this specimen translate into the identical CDR3. V usage is TRBV6-5 and J usage is TRBJ1-1; D ambiguous. The germline gives CDR1 MNHEY, CDR2 SVGAGI. This CDR3 has 13 amino acids. Trimming cost V 6 bases and J 7 bases, with 15 bases left between them. This chain's CDR3 is CASRGGYSGEAFF. Written as DNA, the CDR3 is TGTGCCAGCAGGGGAGGCTACAGCGGTGAAGCTTTCTTT.

This rearrangement joins TRBV4-2 to TRBJ1-1; the match to TRBD1 covers 7 bases. The ends lost 3 bases at V and 0 bases at J; junction bases unmatched: 4. CDR1 is LGHNA and CDR2 is YNFKEQ in the germline V gene. The CDR3 runs 15 residues. CDR3 in amino acids: CASSQRTGMNTEAFF. The CDR3 nucleotides read TGTGCCAGCAGCCAGCGGACAGGTATGAACACTGAAGCTTTCTTT.

The chain recombines TRBV6-1 with TRBJ1-1; tentative D call: TRBD1 (5 bases). CDR1 and CDR2 (germline): MNHNS, SASEGT. The CDR3 is made up of 15 amino acids. V shed 1 base and J shed 6 bases, with 15 bases lying between them. CDR3 in amino acids: CASSEGPAGEAEAFF. Written as DNA, the CDR3 is TGTGCCAGCAGTGAAGGGCCGGCGGGGGAAGCTGAAGCTTTCTTT.

The chain couples TRBV28 to TRBJ2-7; TRBD1 agrees at 9 bases. Germline V CDR1 and CDR2: MDHEN, SYDVKM. Germline trimming cut 5 bases from V and 7 bases from J; bases unmatched to any gene: 12. This CDR3 spans 15 amino acids. The CDR3 sequence: CASSATGTGSGEQYF. CDR3 DNA sequence: TGTGCCAGCAGTGCGACCGGGACAGGGAGCGGGGAGCAGTACTTC.

The V call is TRBV5-4, the J call TRBJ2-2; TRBD2 matches at 9 bases. The CDR3 consists of 16 residues. V was pared by 0 bases and J by 5 bases, with 5 bases of the junction left unmatched. Germline-derived CDR1 and CDR2 are SGHNT and YYREEE (reference sequence). The CDR3 DNA reads as TGTGCCAGCAGCTTGGGAGCGGGAGGCAGGACCGGGGAGCTGTTTTTT. This codes for CASSLGAGGRTGELFF.